The 32 T cell receptor beta chains listed next were all sequenced from one sample in a study of blood T cell dynamics during melanoma immunotherapy. The time point was: pre-treatment baseline. Assay: immunoSEQ multiplex PCR; the TCRdb copy retains only in-frame clones and omits some. In the table there are some 10,000 clones, approximately 83% of which are singletons. The sequencing here drew on blood, taken from a patient treated with checkpoint blockade. The receptor set was obtained from a human donor with melanoma.

The CDR3 DNA sequence: TGCGCCAGCAGCCAAGAATATTCGGAAAATGAGCAGTTCTTC. Translated: CASSQEYSENEQFF. The chain links TRBV4-1 to TRBJ2-1; unclear D gene. From germline, CDR1 is MGHRA and CDR2 YSYEKL. The CDR3 has 14 residues. V was cut by 0 bases and J by 7 bases, with 10 bases left in between.

This clone was seen a few times. V gene TRBV19 combines with J gene TRBJ2-7, with D perhaps being TRBD1 or TRBD2 (7 bases each). The CDR3 is 12 amino acids. The V end was cut by 11 bases, the J end by 4 bases, with 15 bases between. CDR1 is LNHDA, CDR2 SQIVND, per germline (reference sequence). DNA of the CDR3: TGTGCCTCGGGGAGGGGGCAGTACGAGCAGTACTTC. It yields the protein CASGRGQYEQYF.

The chain couples TRBV14 to TRBJ2-7; D tentatively reads TRBD1 or TRBD2 (5 bases each). Trimming removed 5 bases at V and 0 bases at J, with 14 bases between. Germline V gene sequence: CDR1 SGHDN, CDR2 FVKESK. This CDR3 is built from 15 residues. CDR3 sequence reads: CASSARDAVSYEQYF. The CDR3 nucleotides read TGTGCCAGCAGCGCTCGGGACGCCGTCTCCTACGAGCAGTACTTC.

The chain combines TRBV15 with TRBJ2-5; the D is unclear. Deletions cut 8 bases from V and 0 bases from J, with 10 bases between. CDR3 size: 13 residues. CDR1 is LNHNV and CDR2 is YYDKDF in the germline V gene (reference sequence). The CDR3 coding sequence is TGTGCCACCGGTGACCGAAACCAAGAGACCCAGTACTTC. It specifies CATGDRNQETQYF.

The V and J genes are TRBV10-2 and TRBJ2-2; 13 bases are a match to TRBD2. The germline V gene has CDR1 WSHSY and CDR2 SAAADI. V shed 4 bases and J 7 bases; nucleotides not matched to a gene: 9. The CDR3 runs 17 residues. CDR3 loop: CASSGTGTSGVGGELFF. The CDR3 DNA follows: TGCGCCAGCAGTGGTACCGGGACTAGCGGGGTCGGCGGGGAGCTGTTTTTT.

This rearrangement joins TRBV19 to TRBJ2-5; the D call may be TRBD1 or TRBD2 (5 bases each). The CDR3 length is 13 residues. In germline, CDR1 is LNHDA, CDR2 SQIVND (reference sequence). Deletions cut 1 base from V and 5 bases from J, with 8 bases between. CDR3 bases: TGTGCCAGTAGTATAGTCTGGGGGGAGACCCAGTACTTC. Translation: CASSIVWGETQYF.

This clone showed up just a few times. This rearrangement joins TRBV6-6 to TRBJ2-3; D tentatively reads TRBD1 or TRBD2 (5 bases each). CDR3 size: 15 residues. The germline V and J ends were trimmed by 0 bases and 4 bases, with 11 bases remaining between them. The germline gives CDR1 MNHNY, CDR2 SVGAGI (reference sequence). The CDR3 DNA sequence: TGTGCCAGCAGTTACTCGGGGGAAGGGGCAGATACGCAGTATTTT. Amino acids: CASSYSGEGADTQYF.

The chain has TRBV5-8 and TRBJ2-1; the D is unclear. The CDR3 has 14 residues. The V and J ends lost 1 base and 5 bases respectively, with 10 bases between them. Germline V gene sequence: CDR1 SGHTS, CDR2 YDEGEE. CDR3 in amino acids: CASSLWLRNNEQFF. In DNA form, the CDR3 reads TGTGCCAGCAGCTTGTGGCTACGGAACAATGAGCAGTTCTTC.

The rearrangement links TRBV7-8 to TRBJ2-5, with 8 bases fitting TRBD1. Germline trimming cut 0 bases from V and 13 bases from J; bases unmatched to any gene: 10. Germline V gives CDR1 SGHVS, CDR2 FQNEAQ. The CDR3 covers 14 residues. The CDR3 region has the DNA TGTGCCAGCAGCTTAGCGCTTGGAGGACAGGGTGTGTACTTC. It yields the protein CASSLALGGQGVYF.

This clone was recorded a few times. The chain carries TRBV11-2 and TRBJ2-7; perhaps TRBD2 as D (6 bases). Germline lookup yields CDR1 SGHAT and CDR2 FQNNGV. This CDR3 comprises 11 residues. V lost 4 bases to trimming and J lost 7 bases, with 8 bases between them. The CDR3 loop reads CASSWRGEQYF. Written as DNA, the CDR3 is TGTGCCAGCAGCTGGCGGGGTGAGCAGTACTTC.

The V gene is TRBV6-1, the J gene TRBJ2-3, with 7 bases that match TRBD1. CDR1 is MNHNS, CDR2 SASEGT, per germline. The junction had 7 bases not matched to a gene; V was cut back by 4 bases and J by 6 bases. The CDR3 length is 14 residues. The CDR3 sequence is CASSARQGRDTQYF. The DNA of the CDR3 is TGTGCCAGCAGTGCCAGACAGGGCCGGGATACGCAGTATTTT.

The V call is TRBV19, the J call TRBJ2-3, with D perhaps TRBD2 (6 bases). CDR3 length: 16 amino acids. V was pared by 10 bases and J by 0 bases, with 20 bases between. Germline V gene data show CDR1 as LNHDA and CDR2 as SQIVND (reference sequence). In nucleotides, the CDR3 is TGTGCCACTACCCGGGGGACCTCCCCTAGCACAGATACGCAGTATTTT. The encoded protein is CATTRGTSPSTDTQYF.

Concerning this clone: Germline and junction disagree at one end, which may indicate a read error. This CDR3 is CASSLYGQNAEAFF. CDR3 DNA sequence: TGTGCCAGCAGCTTATACGGACAGAACGCTGAAGCTTTCTTT. The rearrangement links TRBV7-3 to TRBJ1-1, with a tentative D call TRBD1 (6 bases). Germline CDR1 SGHTA, CDR2 FQGTGA. The CDR3 runs 14 residues.

This clone has a single count. V usage is TRBV6-5 and J usage is TRBJ2-7; D remains ambiguous. Trimming left V 2 bases short and J 0 bases short, with 8 bases between. Looked up from germline, CDR1 is MNHEY and CDR2 is SVGAGI. This CDR3 is built from 14 residues. The CDR3 DNA reads TGTGCCAGCAGTTACCAGACGGGCTCCTACGAGCAGTACTTC. This gives the protein CASSYQTGSYEQYF.

The V call is TRBV20-1, the J call TRBJ1-1; a possible D gene is TRBD1 (6 bases). Germline values: CDR1 DFQATT, CDR2 SNEGSKA (reference sequence). The germline V and J ends were trimmed by 8 bases and 6 bases, with 13 bases remaining between them. The CDR3 totals 11 residues. The CDR3 sequence is CSPGGRSEAFF. In DNA form, the CDR3 reads TGCAGTCCGGGGGGCAGATCTGAAGCTTTCTTT.

This clone appeared a single time. A junction boundary mismatches the germline segment, possibly from a read error. Different DNA sequences within this sample yield the same CDR3. CDR3 DNA: TGTGCCTGGAGTGCATATCCCGAACGAACCGGAGAGCTGTTTTTT. This translates into CAWSAYPERTGELFF. This chain uses TRBV30 with TRBJ2-2; D gene unclear. This CDR3 comprises 15 residues. CDR1 and CDR2 (germline): GTSNPN, SVGIG (reference sequence). The whole variable domain, remainder taken from reference TRBV30 and TRBJ2-2, is SQTIHQWPATLVQPVGSPLSLECTVEGTSNPNLYWYRQAAGRGLQLLFYSVGIGQISSEVPQNLSASRPQDRQFILSSKKLLLSDSGFYLCAWSAYPERTGELFFGEGSRLTVL.

The chain links TRBV4-1 to TRBJ2-2; 16 bases match TRBD2. The V gene's germline CDR1 is MGHRA and CDR2 YSYEKL. Trimming took 2 bases from V and 4 from J; bases not matched to a gene: 7. CDR3 size: 19 residues. CDR3 sequence reads: CASSQRGLAGGPLTGELFF. For the CDR3, the DNA is TGCGCCAGCAGCCAACGGGGACTAGCGGGGGGGCCTCTCACCGGGGAGCTGTTTTTT.

CDR3 in DNA: TGCAGCGTTGCTCGCGGACGCACAGATACGCAGTATTTT. Its protein product is CSVARGRTDTQYF. V is TRBV29-1 and J is TRBJ2-3; D is undetermined. Trimming pared 4 bases from V and 1 base from J, leaving 9 bases between. The CDR3 totals 13 residues. Looked up from germline, CDR1 is SQVTM and CDR2 is ANQGSEA.

The V call is TRBV11-3, the J call TRBJ1-6; possible D gene TRBD1, 5 bases. Trimming left V 2 bases short and J 7 bases short, with 12 bases between. The CDR3 has 15 amino acids. Germline-derived CDR1 and CDR2 are SGHNT and YENEEA. The CDR3 loop reads CASSLMLQGNSPLHF. The CDR3 DNA reads as TGTGCCAGCAGCTTAATGCTGCAGGGCAATTCACCCCTCCACTTT. The variable domain in full, with the rest retrieved from reference TRBV11-3 and TRBJ1-6, is EAGVVQSPRYKIIEKKQPVAFWCNPISGHNTLYWYLQNLGQGPELLIRYENEEAVDDSQLPKDRFSAERLKGVDSTLKIQPAELGDSAVYLCASSLMLQGNSPLHFGNGTRLTVT.

This chain joins TRBV5-6 and TRBJ2-5; no clear D gene. The length of the CDR3 is 15 residues. Germline CDR1 SGHDT, CDR2 YYEEEE. The V and J ends lost 0 bases and 1 base respectively, with 10 bases between them. This chain's CDR3 is CASSLAPAPQETQYF. The CDR3 region has the DNA TGTGCCAGCAGCTTGGCCCCAGCGCCCCAAGAGACCCAGTACTTC.

V and J are TRBV28 and TRBJ2-7; 7 bases agree with TRBD1. V dropped 6 bases and J dropped 4; count of bases not matched to a gene: 12. Germline CDR1 MDHEN, CDR2 SYDVKM. The CDR3 consists of 15 residues. DNA for the CDR3: TGTGCCAGCAGCAAAGGAACCAGGGGGTCGTACGAGCAGTACTTC. This codes for CASSKGTRGSYEQYF.

The V gene is TRBV5-1, the J gene TRBJ2-3; D gene unclear. V shed 2 bases and J shed 3 bases, with 13 bases lying between them. The length of the CDR3 is 15 residues. Germline loops: CDR1 SGHRS, CDR2 YFSETQ. This CDR3 reads CASSFNAPNTDTQYF. The CDR3 DNA sequence: TGCGCCAGCAGCTTTAACGCCCCGAATACAGATACGCAGTATTTT.

The genes are TRBV6-5 and TRBJ1-2; no firm D call. Germline CDR1 and CDR2: MNHEY and SVGAGI. The CDR3 is 13 residues long. Trimming pared 2 bases from V and 2 bases from J, leaving 6 bases between. The CDR3 sequence: CASSYVGNYGYTF. DNA of the CDR3: TGTGCCAGCAGTTACGTCGGGAACTATGGCTACACCTTC.

This clone was counted a few times. The chain combines TRBV6-1 with TRBJ1-4; 7 bases fit TRBD1. Germline trimming cut 2 bases from V and 5 bases from J; bases unmatched to any gene: 5. The CDR3 has 15 residues. The V gene's germline CDR1 is MNHNS and CDR2 SASEGT. CDR3 protein: CASSERVQGNEKLFF. The CDR3 DNA reads as TGTGCCAGCAGTGAAAGGGTACAGGGGAATGAAAAACTGTTTTTT.

The rearrangement uses TRBV7-3 and TRBJ2-3, with D perhaps matching TRBD1 (6 bases). V gave up 3 bases and J gave up 6 bases, with 7 bases separating them. From germline, CDR1 is SGHTA and CDR2 FQGTGA. This CDR3 spans 12 amino acids. The CDR3 DNA follows: TGTGCCAGCAGCTTTCAGGGGGATACGCAGTATTTT. Translation: CASSFQGDTQYF.

This clone appeared a few times. The rearrangement joins TRBV19 to TRBJ1-3; a possible D gene is TRBD1 (5 bases). The CDR3 extends over 15 amino acids. V lost 1 base and J lost 5, with 12 bases in between. CDR1 is LNHDA and CDR2 is SQIVND in the germline V gene (reference sequence). CDR3 amino acids: CASSIAPGPRNTIYF. CDR3 sequence (DNA): TGTGCCAGTAGTATAGCTCCGGGACCGCGAAACACCATATATTTT.

The chain carries TRBV6-1 and TRBJ1-4; the D is unclear. The CDR3 is made up of 15 amino acids. Germline loops: CDR1 MNHNS, CDR2 SASEGT. The germline V and J ends were trimmed by 4 bases and 0 bases, with 9 bases remaining between them. CDR3 sequence (DNA): TGTGCCAGCAGTGCTCAGACACCAACTAATGAAAAACTGTTTTTT. This codes for CASSAQTPTNEKLFF.

The rearrangement joins TRBV18 to TRBJ2-7, with TRBD1 as a possible D gene (5 bases). The CDR3 has 16 residues. Germline CDR1 KGHSH, CDR2 LQKENI. Trimming took 5 bases from V and 2 from J, leaving 19 bases between them. CDR3 coding DNA: TGTGCCAGCTCAACACTATCCGGCGGACAAGCCTACGAGCAGTACTTC. This encodes CASSTLSGGQAYEQYF.

The rearrangement links TRBV19 to TRBJ1-5, with D uncertain. This CDR3 contains 14 residues. Germline CDR1 reads LNHDA; CDR2 reads SQIVND (reference sequence). V was cut by 6 bases and J by 3 bases, with 12 bases left in between. In DNA, the CDR3 is TGTGCCAGTAGGGCGAGCGTTACCAATCAGCCCCAGCATTTT. It specifies CASRASVTNQPQHF.

The genes are TRBV2 and TRBJ1-1; 8 bases map to TRBD1. Germline values: CDR1 SNHLY, CDR2 FYNNEI. The CDR3 extends over 15 amino acids. V trimming: 8 bases; J trimming: 4 bases; junction bases outside the gene matches: 12. CDR3 in DNA: TGTGCCAGCGCTCCCAGGACAGGGCGGGTCACTGAAGCTTTCTTT. Its translation is CASAPRTGRVTEAFF.

The rearrangement joins TRBV2 to TRBJ1-6, with a possible D match to TRBD1 (5 bases). V lost 6 bases and J lost 0, with 9 bases in between. The V gene's germline CDR1 is SNHLY and CDR2 FYNNEI. This CDR3 has 15 residues. This chain's CDR3 is CASREGYSYNSPLHF. The CDR3 nucleotides read TGTGCCAGCAGGGAGGGGTACTCCTATAATTCACCCCTCCACTTT.

The chain is built from TRBV11-2 and TRBJ1-2; D is possibly TRBD1 (5 bases). Germline values: CDR1 SGHAT, CDR2 FQNNGV. The CDR3 contains 14 residues. V gave up 4 bases and J gave up 4 bases, with 13 bases separating them. CDR3 residues: CASSYYRTGYGYTF. DNA for the CDR3: TGTGCCAGCAGCTACTACAGGACGGGCTATGGCTACACCTTC.